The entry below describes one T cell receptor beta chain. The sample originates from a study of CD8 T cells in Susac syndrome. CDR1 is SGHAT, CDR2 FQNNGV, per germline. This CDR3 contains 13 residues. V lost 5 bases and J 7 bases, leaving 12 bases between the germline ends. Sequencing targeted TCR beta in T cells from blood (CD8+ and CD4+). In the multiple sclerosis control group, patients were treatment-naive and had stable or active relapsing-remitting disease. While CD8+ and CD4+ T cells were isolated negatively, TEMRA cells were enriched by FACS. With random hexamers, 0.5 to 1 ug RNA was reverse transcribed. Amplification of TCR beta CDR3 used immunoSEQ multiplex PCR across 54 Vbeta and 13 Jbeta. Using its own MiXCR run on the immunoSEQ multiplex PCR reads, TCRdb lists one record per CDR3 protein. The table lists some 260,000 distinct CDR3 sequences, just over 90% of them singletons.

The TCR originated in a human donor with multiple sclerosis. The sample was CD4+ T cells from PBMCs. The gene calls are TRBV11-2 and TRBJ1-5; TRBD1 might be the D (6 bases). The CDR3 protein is CASSAAGAQPQHF. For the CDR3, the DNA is TGTGCCAGCAGCGCCGCGGGGGCCCAGCCCCAGCATTTT. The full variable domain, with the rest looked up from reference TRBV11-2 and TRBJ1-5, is EAGVAQSPRYKIIEKRQSVAFWCNPISGHATLYWYQQILGQGPKLLIQFQNNGVVDDSQLPKDRFSAERLKGVDSTLKIQPAKLEDSAVYLCASSAAGAQPQHFGDGTRLSIL.